This T cell receptor beta chain was observed in a study of T-cell memory formation after mild COVID-19. The table lists this clonotype with a few counts. The germline V gene has CDR1 GTSNPN and CDR2 SVGIG (reference sequence). The CDR3 runs to 13 residues. Trimming removed 3 bases from V and 2 bases from J, with 9 bases in between. TCRdb recomputed calls from the 5' RACE reads with MiXCR, one row per CDR3 protein. The sample has more than 9,500 distinct CDR3 sequences; roughly 15% are singletons. The TCR comes from a man aged 18 to 35 who had mild COVID-19 (a few samples of this study predate the infection). Cell type and time point are not known. This chain joins TRBV30 and TRBJ2-3, with D possibly being TRBD2 (5 bases). The specimen was PBMCs or a T cell subset sorted from them (not recorded which). CDR3 amino acids: CAWSGLLTDTQYF. The DNA for the CDR3 is TGTGCCTGGAGCGGACTTCTCACAGATACGCAGTATTTT.